This T cell receptor beta chain was retrieved from a study of blood T cells in healthy people across ages (dated by TCRdb to between 2014 and 2017). For the study in its entirety: In model experiments, template switching captured roughly one uniquely barcoded TCR beta cDNA molecule for every two T cells. Four age groups were formed from the donors: young (average approximately 15 years), middle-aged (just under 40), aged (more than 55) and long-lived (more than 75). To avoid experimental bias, donors of different ages were randomly spread across the sequencing lanes. Age-related changes in TCR beta repertoire diversity were measured in the study by deep sequencing normalized with unique cDNA molecular identifiers. For two donors (one aged 18 to 30 and one aged 80 or older), the study analyzed two additional independent replicas of 1 million unique cDNA reads from the same blood draw.

The donors were roughly 40 Caucasian individuals from Russia, aged roughly 6 to 100 years, who were systemically healthy. Around 10 milliliters of peripheral blood were collected from each donor into EDTA-treated Vacutainer tubes. Ficoll-Paque density-gradient centrifugation was used to isolate PBMCs, with at least 7 million obtained per sample. Trizol reagent was used to extract total RNA from the PBMCs, yielding at least 5.5 micrograms per sample. For every donor, an aliquot of PBMCs went through flow cytometry to measure the percentages of naive CD45RAhigh/CD27high T cells. Overall results and qualifications from the work: Compared with the aged group, the long-lived group had more naive CD4+ T cells, fewer expanded clones and increased TCR diversity, suggesting age selection. Conclusive comparison of naive and antigen-experienced compartments was prevented by the profiling of bulk unsorted PBMCs. The percentage of naive T cells measured by flow cytometry correlated strongly with observed TCR beta diversity. Estimates of total diversity from one million sequenced T cells were regarded as lower bounds and underestimates. Observed TCR beta diversity per million T cells fell roughly linearly with age, and a significant reduction was already apparent by age roughly 40. Because donor CMV infection status was unknown, age-related changes in expanded clonotypes were potentially confounded.

The library was generated by 5' RACE. The sequencing machine was an Illumina HiSeq 2500. A second PCR of about 6 to 11 cycles was performed with a sample-barcoded 5' primer and a J-beta primer mix. A template-switch 5' adaptor carrying 12 random nucleotides introduced a unique molecular identifier onto each TCR beta cDNA molecule. At least 2.5 million CDR3-containing paired-end reads were obtained from each sample. First-strand cDNA synthesis was performed from all RNA using the Mint cDNA synthesis kit, with priming by a TRBC-specific oligonucleotide. Following uracil-DNA glycosylase treatment, a first 18-cycle PCR with universal primers M1SS and BC2_uni_R was performed on all cDNA. As for how the authors treated the data: For normalization, 1 million high-quality reads, each with a distinct molecular identifier, were randomly selected from each sample. Instead of being binned into consensus sequences, reads that shared molecular identifiers were thrown out. MiTCR, run with a Q25 quality threshold and the strictest error-elimination algorithm, handled CDR3 identification, clonotype clustering and error correction. A nonparametric unseen species model with Euler transformation was used to estimate lower-bound total TCR beta diversity. The raw public data were reprocessed by TCRdb itself: fastp quality trimming at Q25, MiXCR clonotype calling, in-frame beta chains only. Each record represents a unique CDR3 protein, reported with the most common genes and DNA among its rows. V and J calls and clone size were set by TCRdb, not the authors. The sample records 600,000 or so distinct CDR3 sequences, roughly 43% of which are singletons. The ten largest clones take up roughly 24% of the sample.

The CDR3 runs 15 amino acids, cysteine and phenylalanine included. Only the CDR3 region is kept as DNA, spanning 45 bases read in frame from base 1. The V end loses 0 bases and the J end loses 0 bases, and a stretch of 8 bases separates them. The germline V gene yields SGDLS for CDR1 and YYNGEE for CDR2. About this clonotype: Its antigen remains unidentified. The input lacks base qualities; no much larger clone sits a single base away.

The chain is assembled from TRBV9 and TRBJ2-3, with the D assignment possibly TRBD1 or TRBD2, given 5 matching bases for each. The sequence came from an elderly man in good health. The sequencing input was blood. The CDR3 protein is CASSVGGSSTDTQYF. The sequenced DNA: TGTGCCAGCAGCGTAGGGGGGAGCAGCACAGATACGCAGTATTTT.